This TCR beta chain was obtained from a study of T cells in tuberculosis. Overall study context: This South African cohort compared adolescents with or without latent tuberculosis against adults with active tuberculosis.

From germline, CDR1 is SNHLY and CDR2 FYNNEI. The CDR3 has 15 amino acids. The V end was cut by 4 bases, the J end by 0 bases, with 11 bases between. Here immunoSEQ multiplex PCR was the method, and the copy in TCRdb shows in-frame clones only, minus some. The sample includes some 23,000 clones, around nine tenths seen only once; the top ten take 17%. On average about 100,000 T cells per donor were immunosequenced. The specimen sequenced was PBMCs. This chain uses TRBV2 with TRBJ2-3; unclear D gene. This clonotype was sampled from a donor between 10 and 35 years old with latent tuberculosis or without tuberculosis infection. Some clones in this sample may be carry-over from other donors' samples. The CDR3 sequence is CASSADWLSTDTQYF. The CDR3 DNA reads TGTGCCAGCAGTGCCGACTGGCTTAGCACAGATACGCAGTATTTT.